The 15 T cell receptor beta chains below all came from one sample that was sequenced in a study of T cells in Graves' hyperthyroidism and ophthalmopathy. RNA transcripts served as the template for amplifying TCR beta CDR3 regions. First-round RT-PCR of the TCR CDR3 relied on the HTBI primer set. TCRdb passed the multiplex PCR reads through MiXCR, listing each CDR3 protein once. The sample holds under 450,000 distinct CDR3 sequences, around 14% seen once. The sequenced sample consisted of blood. The source is a woman between 18 and 29 years old with Graves' hyperthyroidism.

This chain links TRBV4-3 with TRBJ2-3; no reliable D call. The germline V and J ends were trimmed by 1 base and 6 bases, with 20 bases remaining between them. CDR3 length: 17 amino acids. CDR1 LGHNA and CDR2 YSLEER come from the germline V gene. CDR3 sequence: CASSQVLRVKSEDTQYF. The CDR3, as DNA: TGCGCCAGCAGCCAAGTCCTACGGGTAAAGTCGGAGGATACGCAGTATTTT.

This clonotype was detected only once. The chain's CDR3 is CSVEDLRGYTF. The CDR3 nucleotides are TGCAGCGTTGAAGATCTTCGGGGCTACACCTTC. The chain is built from TRBV29-1 and TRBJ1-2; D gene unclear. In germline, CDR1 is SQVTM, CDR2 ANQGSEA. The V gene lost 0 bases and the J gene lost 8 bases, with 7 bases spanning the gap. This CDR3 has 11 residues.

This clonotype was found many times. The rearrangement joins TRBV7-9 to TRBJ2-7; D is unresolved. From germline, CDR1 is SEHNR and CDR2 FQNEAQ (reference sequence). This CDR3 contains 13 residues. Trimming took off 0 bases at V and 5 bases at J, with 8 bases between the two ends. In DNA, the CDR3 is TGTGCCAGCAGCTTAGCATTTAACGACGAGCAGTACTTC. Its protein product is CASSLAFNDEQYF.

This clonotype appeared a few times. The chain carries TRBV29-1 and TRBJ1-1, with D possibly being TRBD1 (5 bases). Germline assignment: CDR1 SQVTM and CDR2 ANQGSEA. Trimming pared 7 bases from V and 0 bases from J, leaving 6 bases between. The CDR3 runs 11 residues. Here the CDR3 reads CSGGMNTEAFF. CDR3 nucleotides: TGCAGCGGGGGGATGAACACTGAAGCTTTCTTT. The variable domain in full, completed from reference TRBV29-1 and TRBJ1-1, reads SAVISQKPSRDICQRGTSLTIQCQVDSQVTMMFWYRQQPGQSLTLIATANQGSEATYESGFVIDKFPISRPNLTFSTLTVSNMSPEDSSIYLCSGGMNTEAFFGQGTRLTVV.

This clonotype was seen at least ten times. No DNA is shown, since the ends of the CDR3 on it are uncertain; the CDR3 is the one TCRdb lists. Here the CDR3 reads CASSSSENGELFF. The chain carries TRBV6-2 or TRBV6-3 and TRBJ2-2. The CDR3 has 13 residues if both end residues are counted. CDR1 is MNHEY, CDR2 SVGEGT, per germline.

The DNA for the CDR3 is TGCGCCAGCAGCCAAGCCAGCTCCTATAATTCACCCCTCCACTTT. This gives the protein CASSQASSYNSPLHF. This chain joins TRBV4-3 and TRBJ1-6; D gene ambiguous. V dropped 1 base and J dropped 0 bases, with 4 bases sitting between them. The CDR3 length is 15 residues. Per the germline V gene, CDR1 is LGHNA and CDR2 is YSLEER.

This clonotype was detected a few times. The J gene is TRBJ1-2, the V gene TRBV28; D is unclear. The germline V gene has CDR1 MDHEN and CDR2 SYDVKM. The CDR3 covers 12 residues. V was shortened by 10 bases and J by 2 bases, with 11 bases between the two germline ends. The CDR3 here is CATGEENYGYTF. The CDR3 DNA reads as TGTGCCACTGGGGAGGAGAACTATGGCTACACCTTC.

Turning to this clonotype: An end of the junction differs from the germline gene, which may be a read error. J is TRBJ1-1 and V is TRBV29-1; 9 nucleotides line up with TRBD1. Germline-derived CDR1 and CDR2 are SQVTM and ANQGSEA. CDR3 length: 12 residues. CDR3 residues: CGVDRGGTEAFF. CDR3 nucleotide sequence: TGCGGCGTTGACAGGGGGGGCACTGAAGCTTTCTTT. Filled out from reference TRBV29-1 and TRBJ1-1, the complete variable domain reads SAVISQKPSRDICQRGTSLTIQCQVDSQVTMMFWYRQQPGQSLTLIATANQGSEATYESGFVIDKFPISRPNLTFSTLTVSNMSPEDSSIYLCGVDRGGTEAFFGQGTRLTVV.

This CDR3 is CASSVAGTGATGANVLTF. DNA of the CDR3: TGTGCCAGCAGCGTAGCTGGGACAGGGGCGACGGGGGCCAACGTCCTGACTTTC. This sequence joins TRBV9 and TRBJ2-6; 10 nucleotides match TRBD1. The CDR3 sequence is 18 residues long. Germline V gives CDR1 SGDLS, CDR2 YYNGEE. V lost 0 bases and J lost 4; bases outside the gene matches: 7.

The table lists this clonotype with many counts. V usage is TRBV12-3 or TRBV12-4 and J usage is TRBJ1-2; D may be TRBD1 (5 bases). The CDR3 consists of 14 residues. The ends were cut back, 3 bases at V and 3 bases at J, with 11 bases in the middle. The DNA of the CDR3 is TGTGCCAGCAGTTTTTCAATCAGGGACTATGGCTACACCTTC. Its translation is CASSFSIRDYGYTF.

This clonotype was recorded a few times. The V gene is TRBV5-6, the J gene TRBJ2-2, with 9 bases fitting TRBD2. J was trimmed by 8 bases and V by 4 bases; bases with no gene match: 3. Germline lookup yields CDR1 SGHDT and CDR2 YYEEEE. CDR3 length equals 13 residues. CDR3 DNA: TGTGCCAGCAGCCTCGCGGGGGGGGGGGAGCTGTTTTTT. Translation: CASSLAGGGELFF.

This clonotype was found many times. V usage is TRBV5-1 and J usage is TRBJ2-5; TRBD1 matches 7 bases. This CDR3 spans 15 amino acids. In germline, CDR1 is SGHRS, CDR2 YFSETQ. V gave up 1 base and J gave up 0 bases; unmatched junction bases: 3. The CDR3 loop reads CASSLTGQNQETQYF. CDR3 in DNA: TGCGCCAGCAGCTTGACGGGACAGAACCAAGAGACCCAGTACTTC.

This clonotype was recorded many times. The chain is built from TRBV27 and TRBJ1-1; 7 positions agree with TRBD1. This CDR3 region has 14 residues. Germline V gives CDR1 MNHEY, CDR2 SMNVEV (reference sequence). The V gene end was trimmed by 6 bases and the J gene end by 1 base; junction bases not matched to a gene: 5. CDR3 amino acids: CASRLDRRNTEAFF. The CDR3 DNA follows: TGTGCCAGCAGGCTGGACAGGAGGAACACTGAAGCTTTCTTT.

This clonotype has ten or more counts. The genes are TRBV5-1 and TRBJ2-2, with D perhaps TRBD2 (5 bases). CDR1 SGHRS and CDR2 YFSETQ come from the germline V gene. Trimming pared 1 base from V and 4 bases from J, leaving 11 bases between. The CDR3 contains 15 residues. CDR3 sequence reads: CASSLRRSLTGELFF. The CDR3 DNA reads TGCGCCAGCAGCTTGAGGAGGTCGCTCACCGGGGAGCTGTTTTTT.

This clonotype was found a few times. This rearrangement joins TRBV28 to TRBJ2-7; no clear D gene. Looked up from germline, CDR1 is MDHEN and CDR2 is SYDVKM. Trimming cost V 7 bases and J 2 bases, with 9 bases left between them. This CDR3 has 12 residues. CDR3 nucleotide sequence: TGTGCCAGCATGAAGAGTACCTACGAGCAGTACTTC. Translation: CASMKSTYEQYF.